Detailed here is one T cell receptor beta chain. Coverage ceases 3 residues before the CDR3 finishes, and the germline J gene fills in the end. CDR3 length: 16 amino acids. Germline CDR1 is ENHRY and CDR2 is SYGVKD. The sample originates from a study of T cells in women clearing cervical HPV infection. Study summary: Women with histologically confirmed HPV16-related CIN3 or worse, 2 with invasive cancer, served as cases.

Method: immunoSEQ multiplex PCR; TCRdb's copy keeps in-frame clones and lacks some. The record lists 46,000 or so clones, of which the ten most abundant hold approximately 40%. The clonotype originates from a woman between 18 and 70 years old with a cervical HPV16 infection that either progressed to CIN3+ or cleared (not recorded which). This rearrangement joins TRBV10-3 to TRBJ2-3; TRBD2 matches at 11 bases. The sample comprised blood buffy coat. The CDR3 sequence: CAISEASGGRAETQYF. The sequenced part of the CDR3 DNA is TGTGCCATCAGTGAGGCTAGCGGGGGGCGGGCGGAGACG.